The source of this TCR beta chain is a study of blood T cells in healthy people across ages. Regarding the study as a whole: Observed TCR beta diversity per million T cells went down as age went up. This fall followed a roughly linear course with age.

This clonotype was observed many times. Its specificity is unknown. Drawing of peripheral blood yielded about 10 milliliters from each donor. Isolated per sample were at least 6 million PBMCs. PCR was performed a second time for 7 to 11 cycles using a sample-barcoded 5' primer and a J-beta primer mix. Each cDNA molecule carried a tag from a template-switch adaptor that contained 12 random nucleotides. MiXCR was run by TCRdb on the 5' RACE reads, yielding one entry per CDR3 protein. The sample records 600,000 or so distinct CDR3 sequences, around half being singletons. Sequenced sample: blood. This TCR was recovered from a man aged 80 or over in good health.

CDR3: CASRFVGEQFF. The CDR3 DNA follows: TGTGCCAGCAGATTCGTAGGGGAGCAGTTCTTC. The chain couples TRBV6-5 to TRBJ2-1; the D is unclear. Germline CDR1 reads MNHEY; CDR2 reads SVGAGI. V was clipped by 6 bases and J by 10 bases, with 10 bases between them. The CDR3 consists of 11 residues.